This TCR beta chain was recorded in a study of blood T cell repertoires in COVID-19. Overall study context: From T cells, B-cell-depleted T cells, or PBMCs came the material, which was cDNA or gDNA.

The method was immunoSEQ multiplex PCR; TCRdb's version includes in-frame clones alone and lacks a portion of them. Of 350,000 or so clones in the sample, about 88% were seen once. All exposed participants met a person with COVID-19 within 2 weeks before entering the study. Trimming cost V 1 base and J 2 bases, with 12 bases left between them. From germline, CDR1 is SGHAT and CDR2 FQNNGV. The CDR3 is made up of 15 amino acids. This chain connects TRBV11-2 to TRBJ2-7, with D possibly being TRBD1 (6 bases). Sequences were obtained from PBMCs or T cells enriched from blood (not recorded which). This TCR derives from a woman aged 25 to 39 who had been exposed to COVID-19. CDR3 sequence reads: CASSLVPGETYEQYF. The CDR3 nucleotides read TGTGCCAGCAGCTTAGTGCCAGGGGAAACCTACGAGCAGTACTTC.